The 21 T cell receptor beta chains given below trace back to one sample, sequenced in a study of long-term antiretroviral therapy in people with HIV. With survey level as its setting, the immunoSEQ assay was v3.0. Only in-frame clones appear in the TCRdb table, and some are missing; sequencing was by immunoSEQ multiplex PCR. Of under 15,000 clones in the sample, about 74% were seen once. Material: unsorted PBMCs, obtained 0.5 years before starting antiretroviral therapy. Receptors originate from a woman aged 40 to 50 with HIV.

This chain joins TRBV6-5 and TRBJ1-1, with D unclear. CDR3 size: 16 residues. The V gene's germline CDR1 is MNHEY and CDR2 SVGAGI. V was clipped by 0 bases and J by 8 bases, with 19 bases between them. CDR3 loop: CASSYSSRSRGGEAFF. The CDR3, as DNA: TGTGCCAGCAGTTACTCCAGCCGAAGCCGGGGAGGAGAAGCTTTCTTT.

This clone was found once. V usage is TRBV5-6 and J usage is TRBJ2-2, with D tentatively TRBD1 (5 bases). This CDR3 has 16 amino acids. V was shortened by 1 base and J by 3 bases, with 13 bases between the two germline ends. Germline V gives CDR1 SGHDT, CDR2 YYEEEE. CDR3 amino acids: CASSLWGQGDTGELFF. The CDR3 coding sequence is TGTGCCAGCAGCTTGTGGGGCCAGGGCGACACCGGGGAGCTGTTTTTT.

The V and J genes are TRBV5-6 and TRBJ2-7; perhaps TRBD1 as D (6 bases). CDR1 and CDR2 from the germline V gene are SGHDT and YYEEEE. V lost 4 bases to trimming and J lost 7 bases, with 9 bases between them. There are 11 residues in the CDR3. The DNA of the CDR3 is TGTGCCAGCAGCGGGGGCTGGGAGCAGTACTTC. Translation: CASSGGWEQYF.

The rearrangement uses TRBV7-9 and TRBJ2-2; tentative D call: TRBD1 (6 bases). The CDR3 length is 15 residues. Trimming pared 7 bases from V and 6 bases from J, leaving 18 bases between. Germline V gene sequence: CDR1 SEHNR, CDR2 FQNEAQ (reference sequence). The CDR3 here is CASNSTDRLAGELFF. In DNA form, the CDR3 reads TGTGCCAGCAACTCAACAGACAGGCTCGCCGGGGAGCTGTTTTTT.

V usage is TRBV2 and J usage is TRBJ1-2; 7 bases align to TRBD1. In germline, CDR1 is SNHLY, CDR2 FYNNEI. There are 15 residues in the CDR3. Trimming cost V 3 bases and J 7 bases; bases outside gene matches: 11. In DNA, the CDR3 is TGTGCCAGCAGTGAGGGTTTCGGGACAGAGAGTGGCTACACCTTC. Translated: CASSEGFGTESGYTF.

CDR3 sequence reads: CASSLEGDTQYF. The CDR3 DNA reads TGTGCCAGCAGCCTCGAAGGAGATACGCAGTATTTT. The J gene is TRBJ2-3, the V gene TRBV7-9, with D unresolved. The CDR3 is 12 amino acids. Germline lookup yields CDR1 SEHNR and CDR2 FQNEAQ (reference sequence). The ends were cut back, 5 bases at V and 5 bases at J, with 8 bases in the middle.

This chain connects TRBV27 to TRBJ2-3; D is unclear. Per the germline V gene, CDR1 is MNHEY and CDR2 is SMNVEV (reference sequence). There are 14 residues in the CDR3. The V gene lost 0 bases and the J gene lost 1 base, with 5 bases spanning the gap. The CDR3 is CASSLSVGTDTQYF. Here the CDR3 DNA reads TGTGCCAGCAGTTTATCAGTAGGCACAGATACGCAGTATTTT.

DNA for the CDR3: TGTGCCAGCAGCTTGGGGGACAGAAATCAAGAGACCCAGTACTTC. As protein: CASSLGDRNQETQYF. The rearrangement links TRBV5-4 to TRBJ2-5; 7 nucleotides agree with TRBD1. Germline V lookup: CDR1 SGHNT, CDR2 YYREEE (reference sequence). With 0 bases clipped from V and 2 bases from J, the junction kept 4 bases outside the gene matches. CDR3 size: 15 residues.

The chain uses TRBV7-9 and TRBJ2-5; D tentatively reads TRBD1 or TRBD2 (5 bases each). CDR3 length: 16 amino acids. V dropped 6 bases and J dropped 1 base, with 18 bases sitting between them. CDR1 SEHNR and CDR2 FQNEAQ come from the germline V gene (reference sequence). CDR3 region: CASRGSEKGTQETQYF. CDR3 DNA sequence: TGTGCCAGCAGAGGTTCGGAAAAGGGGACCCAAGAGACCCAGTACTTC.

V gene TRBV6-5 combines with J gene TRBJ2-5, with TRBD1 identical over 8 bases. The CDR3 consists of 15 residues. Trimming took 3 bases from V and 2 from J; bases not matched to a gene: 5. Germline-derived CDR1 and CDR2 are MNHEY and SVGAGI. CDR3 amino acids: CASSYANRGQETQYF. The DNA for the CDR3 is TGTGCCAGCAGTTATGCAAACAGGGGGCAAGAGACCCAGTACTTC.

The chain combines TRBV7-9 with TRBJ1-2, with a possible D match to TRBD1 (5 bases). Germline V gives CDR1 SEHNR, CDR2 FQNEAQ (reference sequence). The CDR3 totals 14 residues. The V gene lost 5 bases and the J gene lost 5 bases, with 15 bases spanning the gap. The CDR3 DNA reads TGTGCCAGCAGCGAACTTGGGACGAATTATGGCTACACCTTC. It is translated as CASSELGTNYGYTF.

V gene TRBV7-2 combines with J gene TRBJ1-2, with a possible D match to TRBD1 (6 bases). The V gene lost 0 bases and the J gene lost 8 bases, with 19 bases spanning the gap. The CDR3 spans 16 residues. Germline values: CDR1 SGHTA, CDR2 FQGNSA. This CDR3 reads CASSLASGQFLEGYTF. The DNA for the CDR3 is TGTGCCAGCAGCTTAGCGTCTGGACAGTTTCTGGAAGGCTACACCTTC.

CDR3 protein: CASSFRDSSYGYTF. In DNA, the CDR3 is TGTGCCAGCAGTTTCCGGGACAGTTCCTATGGCTACACCTTC. The chain is built from TRBV6-5 and TRBJ1-2; TRBD1 matches at 7 bases. The CDR3 is made up of 14 amino acids. Per germline, CDR1 MNHEY and CDR2 SVGAGI. V gave up 4 bases and J gave up 4 bases; unmatched junction bases: 6.

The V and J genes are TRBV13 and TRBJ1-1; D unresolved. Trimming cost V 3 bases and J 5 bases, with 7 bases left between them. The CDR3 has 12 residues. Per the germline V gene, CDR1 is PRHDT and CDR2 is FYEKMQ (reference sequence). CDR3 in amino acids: CASSFGMTEAFF. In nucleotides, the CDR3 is TGTGCCAGCAGCTTTGGGATGACTGAAGCTTTCTTT.

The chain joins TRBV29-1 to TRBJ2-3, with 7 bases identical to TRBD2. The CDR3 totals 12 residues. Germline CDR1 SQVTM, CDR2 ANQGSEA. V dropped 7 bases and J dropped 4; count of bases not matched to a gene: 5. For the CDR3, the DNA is TGCAGCGCTCCGACTAGCTCAGATACGCAGTATTTT. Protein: CSAPTSSDTQYF.

The CDR3 here is CSVEGRDLGGAGEYF. The CDR3, as DNA: TGCAGCGTTGAAGGCCGTGACCTAGGAGGGGCAGGGGAGTACTTC. The V and J genes are TRBV29-1 and TRBJ2-7; D tentatively fits TRBD1 or TRBD2 (6 bases each). Germline lookup yields CDR1 SQVTM and CDR2 ANQGSEA. This CDR3 has 15 residues. Trimming pared 1 base from V and 11 bases from J, leaving 24 bases between.

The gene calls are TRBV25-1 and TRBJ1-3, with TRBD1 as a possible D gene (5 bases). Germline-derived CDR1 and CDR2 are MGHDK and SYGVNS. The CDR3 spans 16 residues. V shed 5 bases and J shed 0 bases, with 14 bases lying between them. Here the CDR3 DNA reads TGTGCCAGCAGTCCCAGAGACAGAAACTCTGGAAACACCATATATTTT. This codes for CASSPRDRNSGNTIYF.

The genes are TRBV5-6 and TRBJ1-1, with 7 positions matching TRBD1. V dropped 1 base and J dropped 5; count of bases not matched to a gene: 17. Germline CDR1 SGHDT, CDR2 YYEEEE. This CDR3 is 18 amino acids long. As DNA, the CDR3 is TGTGCCAGCAGCTTGTTATCCAGGGGGACTTTGGGAGGAACTGAAGCTTTCTTT. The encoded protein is CASSLLSRGTLGGTEAFF.

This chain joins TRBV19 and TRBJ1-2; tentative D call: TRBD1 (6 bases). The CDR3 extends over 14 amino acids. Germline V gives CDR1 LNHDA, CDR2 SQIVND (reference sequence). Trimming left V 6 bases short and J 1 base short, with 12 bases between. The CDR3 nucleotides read TGTGCCAGTAGCCGGGACACTCTTAACTATGGCTACACCTTC. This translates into CASSRDTLNYGYTF.

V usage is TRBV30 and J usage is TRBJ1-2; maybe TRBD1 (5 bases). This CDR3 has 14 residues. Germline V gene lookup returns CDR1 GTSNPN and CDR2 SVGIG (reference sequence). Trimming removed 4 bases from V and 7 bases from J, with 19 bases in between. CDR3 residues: CAWIRGTPRVGYTF. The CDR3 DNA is TGTGCCTGGATCCGCGGGACGCCTCGGGTTGGCTACACCTTC.

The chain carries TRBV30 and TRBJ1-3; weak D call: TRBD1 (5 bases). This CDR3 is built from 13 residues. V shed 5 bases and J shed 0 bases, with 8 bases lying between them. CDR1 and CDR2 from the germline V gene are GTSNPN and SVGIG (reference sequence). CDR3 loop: CAWGQNSGNTIYF. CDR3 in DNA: TGTGCCTGGGGACAAAACTCTGGAAACACCATATATTTT.